This T cell receptor (beta chain) was found in a study of Graves' ophthalmopathy and Graves' hyperthyroidism. Study context: Stable hyperthyroidism referred to disease that showed no ophthalmopathy within 18 months of follow-up. General study points: Blood repertoires reportedly contained most expanded thyroid clonotypes above 0.001 frequency. Sensitivity reached roughly 70% and specificity under 85% when the model predicted ophthalmopathy progression.

Included hyperthyroidism patients were aged 18 to 65 and newly diagnosed (under 2 months' duration). This clonotype was found many times. Its antigen remains unknown. The CDR3 is 14 amino acids. V lost 6 bases and J lost 6, with 19 bases in between. CDR1 SGHRS and CDR2 YFSETQ come from the germline V gene. Amplification of TCR beta CDR3 regions used RNA transcripts. RT-PCR in the first round used HTBI primers; a second-round multiplex PCR followed. TCRdb redid the calling of the multiplex PCR reads with MiXCR, one entry per CDR3 protein. The sample holds around 590,000 distinct CDR3 sequences, under 45% seen once.

The chain couples TRBV5-1 to TRBJ2-7; D not certain. Sequencing was done on a sample of peripheral blood or thyroid tissue (not recorded which). The source is an adult man with Graves' hyperthyroidism. CDR3 DNA sequence: TGCGCCAGCACAGAAGGTCTCACGGGTGGCGAGCAGTACTTC. Its protein is CASTEGLTGGEQYF.